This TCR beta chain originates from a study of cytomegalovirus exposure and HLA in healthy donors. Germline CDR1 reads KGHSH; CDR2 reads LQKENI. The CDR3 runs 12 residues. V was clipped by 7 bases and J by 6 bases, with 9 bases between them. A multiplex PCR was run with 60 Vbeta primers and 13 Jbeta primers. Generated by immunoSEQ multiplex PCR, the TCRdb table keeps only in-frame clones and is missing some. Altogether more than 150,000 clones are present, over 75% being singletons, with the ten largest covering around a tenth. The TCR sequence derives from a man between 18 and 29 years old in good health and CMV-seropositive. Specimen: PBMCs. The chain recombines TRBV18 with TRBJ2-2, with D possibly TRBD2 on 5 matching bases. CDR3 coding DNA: TGTGCCAGCTGGCCCGGGGCCGGGGAGCTGTTTTTT. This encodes CASWPGAGELFF.